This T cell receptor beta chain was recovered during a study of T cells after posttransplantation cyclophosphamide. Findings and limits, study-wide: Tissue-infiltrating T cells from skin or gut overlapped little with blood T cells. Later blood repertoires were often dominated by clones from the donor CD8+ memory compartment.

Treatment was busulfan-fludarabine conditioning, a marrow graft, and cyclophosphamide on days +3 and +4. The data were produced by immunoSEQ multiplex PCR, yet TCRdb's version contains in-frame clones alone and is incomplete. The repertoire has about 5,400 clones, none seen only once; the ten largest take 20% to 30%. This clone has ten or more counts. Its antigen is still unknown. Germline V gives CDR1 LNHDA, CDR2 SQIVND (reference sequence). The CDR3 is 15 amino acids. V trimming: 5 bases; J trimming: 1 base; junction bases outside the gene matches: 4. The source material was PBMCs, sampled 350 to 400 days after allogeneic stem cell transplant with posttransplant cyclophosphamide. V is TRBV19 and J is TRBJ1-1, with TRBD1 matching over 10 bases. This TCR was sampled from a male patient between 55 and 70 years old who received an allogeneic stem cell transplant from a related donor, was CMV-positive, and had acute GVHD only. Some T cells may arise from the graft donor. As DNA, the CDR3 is TGTGCCAGTAGTGCCCGGGACAGGGGGAACACTGAAGCTTTCTTT. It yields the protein CASSARDRGNTEAFF.